The source of this TCR beta chain is a study of T cells in women clearing cervical HPV infection. Germline V gene lookup returns CDR1 SGHTA and CDR2 FQGTGA. The ends were cut back, 0 bases at V and 7 bases at J, with 7 bases in the middle. The CDR3 has 14 amino acids. Sequencing was performed with immunoSEQ multiplex PCR; in TCRdb, only in-frame clones are kept and a portion is missing. The ten top clones account for almost 10%, within a sample of approximately 22,000 clones. Comments on this clone: The read gets to within 3 residues of the CDR3 end, and the germline J gene fills in the rest.

The J gene is TRBJ1-6, the V gene TRBV7-3; unclear D gene. This sequence originates from a woman aged 18 to 75 with a cervical HPV16 infection that either progressed to CIN3+ or cleared (not recorded which). The specimen was blood buffy coat. CDR3 DNA, as far as it was read: TGTGCCAGCAGCTTAACAGGCCCCAATTCACCC. Translated, it gives CASSLTGPNSP. The whole CDR3 protein is CASSLTGPNSPLHF.